This is a list of T cell receptor beta chains from one sample in a study of blood T cell repertoires in COVID-19. Repertoires were generated with immunoSEQ multiplex PCR, while TCRdb's copy carries only in-frame clones and drops some. The table has 100,000 to 150,000 clones, roughly 89% seen once; the top ten hold 15% to 20%. Material for sequencing was peripheral blood. These receptors were taken from a man in his forties or fifties with active or convalescent COVID-19. CDR3s include the opening cysteine and the closing phenylalanine or tryptophan. Each record gives: J gene, clone size, D gene, V gene, CDR3 protein, CDR3 DNA. D genes are given only for firm matches. Not every row has a clone size; where given, it reads once, few, many or a size class.

>TRBJ1-1|.|TRBD1|TRBV27
CASSDLYRGVTEAFF
TGTGCCAGCAGTGACCTCTACAGGGGAGTAACTGAAGCTTTCTTT
>TRBJ1-4|once|TRBD1|TRBV11-2
CASSADRVSEKLFF
TGTGCCAGCAGCGCGGACAGGGTTTCCGAAAAACTGTTTTTT
>TRBJ2-7|.|.|TRBV5-1
CASSFLPRVGGEQYF
TGCGCCAGCAGCTTTTTACCCAGGGTGGGGGGCGAGCAGTACTTC
>TRBJ2-1|.|.|TRBV21-1
CASSKGKGLPPCKQFF
TGTGCCAGCAGCAAAGGGAAGGGACTACCCCCTTGTAAGCAGTTCTTC
>TRBJ1-1|.|.|TRBV12-5
CASVTFTGEAFF
TGTGCTAGTGTTACCTTTACCGGGGAAGCTTTCTTT
>TRBJ2-2|.|.|TRBV5-1
CASSPGTSNTGELFF
TGCGCCAGCAGCCCAGGGACATCGAACACCGGGGAGCTGTTTTTT
>TRBJ1-4|.|.|TRBV30
CAWSTGRAGLIDEKLFF
TGTGCCTGGAGTACAGGGAGAGCGGGACTAATTGATGAAAAACTGTTTTTT
>TRBJ2-5|.|TRBD1|TRBV19
CASSKTGDGETQYF
TGTGCCAGTAGTAAGACAGGGGACGGGGAGACCCAGTACTTC
>TRBJ2-7|.|.|TRBV18
CASSRTRDRAYEQYF
TGTGCCAGCTCACGGACCAGGGATAGAGCCTACGAGCAGTACTTC
>TRBJ1-5|.|.|TRBV7-2
CASSFRGGAGQPQHF
TGTGCCAGCAGCTTCAGAGGGGGGGCCGGTCAGCCCCAGCATTTT
>TRBJ1-1|.|.|TRBV25-1
CASSRSGGGFTEAFF
TGTGCCAGCAGTCGATCGGGGGGCGGATTCACTGAAGCTTTCTTT
>TRBJ2-7|.|TRBD1|TRBV2
CASREDRGNRYEQYF
TGTGCCAGCAGGGAGGACAGGGGAAATCGTTACGAGCAGTACTTC
>TRBJ1-5|.|.|TRBV19
CASSIRGDSNQPQHF
TGTGCCAGTAGTATTCGTGGGGACTCAAATCAGCCCCAGCATTTT
>TRBJ1-1|.|.|TRBV5-1
CASSLVRVGTEAFF
TGCGCCAGCAGCTTGGTACGGGTCGGCACTGAAGCTTTCTTT
>TRBJ1-1|.|TRBD1|TRBV6-2/TRBV6-3
CASSPWGTGGVTEAFF
TGTGCCAGCAGCCCATGGGGAACAGGGGGTGTCACTGAAGCTTTCTTT
>TRBJ2-3|.|TRBD1|TRBV5-6
CASSLAVRQGTDTQYF
TGTGCCAGCAGCTTGGCCGTGAGACAGGGTACAGATACGCAGTATTTT
>TRBJ1-2|few|.|TRBV29-1
CSFTRGAYGYTF
TGCAGCTTCACCCGGGGGGCCTATGGCTACACCTTC
>TRBJ1-2|.|TRBD1|TRBV14
CASSLRTGGMLDYGYTF
TGTGCCAGCAGCCTCCGCACAGGGGGAATGTTGGACTATGGCTACACCTTC
>TRBJ1-4|.|.|TRBV15
CATSRDGLINEKLFF
TGTGCCACCAGCAGAGATGGACTGATTAATGAAAAACTGTTTTTT
>TRBJ2-7|.|.|TRBV18
CASSPDRAVEQYF
TGTGCCAGCTCACCAGATAGAGCCGTCGAGCAGTACTTC
>TRBJ2-2|.|TRBD2|TRBV4-1
CASSQAAIAGAGELFF
TGCGCCAGCAGCCAAGCGGCGATAGCGGGCGCCGGGGAGCTGTTTTTT
>TRBJ2-5|.|TRBD2|TRBV9
CASSPTGGGWTQYF
TGTGCCAGCAGCCCAACCGGGGGGGGGTGGACCCAGTACTTC
>TRBJ2-7|.|.|TRBV7-2
CASSLTVFEQYF
TGTGCCAGCAGCCTAACAGTTTTCGAGCAGTACTTC
>TRBJ2-7|.|TRBD1|TRBV12-3/TRBV12-4
CASREQGAYEQYF
TGTGCCAGCAGAGAGCAGGGGGCCTACGAGCAGTACTTC
>TRBJ1-6|.|.|TRBV19
CASSMPRGNSPLHF
TGTGCCAGTAGTATGCCCAGGGGTAATTCACCCCTCCACTTT
>TRBJ1-3|.|.|TRBV9
CASSLQGFSGNTIYF
TGTGCCAGCAGCTTACAGGGCTTCTCTGGAAACACCATATATTTT
>TRBJ2-7|.|TRBD1|TRBV4-3
CASRGQGGEQYF
TGCGCCAGCCGGGGACAGGGAGGCGAGCAGTACTTC